These 10 T cell receptor beta chains came from one sample sequenced in a study of blood T cell repertoires in COVID-19. This table comes from immunoSEQ multiplex PCR, and its TCRdb copy is limited to in-frame clones, with some not included. The table lists about 72,000 clones, 88% of them singletons. Sequencing input: peripheral blood. The receptor set was obtained from a man in his fifties or sixties with acute or convalescent COVID-19.

The chain uses TRBV3-1 (or the pseudogene TRBV3-2) and TRBJ2-7, with D possibly TRBD1 on 6 matching bases. The CDR3 length is 14 residues. The V end lost 2 bases, the J end lost 3 bases, and 11 bases lay between the germline ends. The V gene's germline CDR1 is LGHDT and CDR2 YNNKEL (reference sequence). Here the CDR3 reads CASSQPDRSYEQYF. The DNA for the CDR3 is TGTGCCAGCAGCCAACCGGACAGAAGCTACGAGCAGTACTTC.

The chain couples TRBV6-5 to TRBJ2-3; no clear D. Trimming cost V 5 bases and J 3 bases, with 6 bases left between them. The CDR3 has 12 amino acids. The germline gives CDR1 MNHEY, CDR2 SVGAGI. DNA for the CDR3: TGTGCCAGCAGTCACAGAACAGATACGCAGTATTTT. The encoded protein is CASSHRTDTQYF.

The chain combines TRBV9 with TRBJ2-3; D perhaps matches TRBD2 (6 bases). Germline V gives CDR1 SGDLS, CDR2 YYNGEE. V gave up 0 bases and J gave up 3 bases, with 11 bases separating them. CDR3 size: 15 residues. The CDR3 protein is CASSVATGTTDTQYF. The CDR3 DNA reads as TGTGCCAGCAGCGTAGCTACGGGGACTACAGATACGCAGTATTTT.

The J gene is TRBJ2-7, the V gene TRBV29-1, with D possibly being TRBD1 (5 bases). CDR1 and CDR2 (germline): SQVTM, ANQGSEA. CDR3 length: 12 residues. V was clipped by 4 bases and J by 5 bases, with 12 bases between them. The CDR3 DNA sequence: TGCAGCGTTGTCTACCAGGGTGACGAGCAGTACTTC. Translated: CSVVYQGDEQYF.

CDR3 sequence (DNA): TGTGCCAGCAGTGCATACCGGGACACAGACTCTGAAGCTTTCTTT. This translates into CASSAYRDTDSEAFF. The rearrangement joins TRBV9 to TRBJ1-1; perhaps TRBD1 as D (6 bases). Per the germline V gene, CDR1 is SGDLS and CDR2 is YYNGEE. The CDR3 is made up of 15 amino acids. Trimming shortened V by 5 bases and J by 6 bases, and 20 bases separated the two germline ends.

This clone was recorded at least ten times. The chain couples TRBV6-4 to TRBJ2-3; a weak D match, TRBD1 (6 bases). The germline V gene has CDR1 MRHNA and CDR2 SNTAGT. The CDR3 covers 14 residues. The germline V and J ends were trimmed by 8 bases and 8 bases, with 20 bases remaining between them. CDR3 sequence (DNA): TGTGCCAGCTCGGACGGAGACCCACAGGGTACGCAGTATTTT. Residues: CASSDGDPQGTQYF.

This sequence joins TRBV27 and TRBJ2-5; 10 bases are a match to TRBD2. Germline V CDR1 and CDR2: MNHEY, SMNVEV (reference sequence). V lost 2 bases to trimming and J lost 14 bases; unmatched junction nucleotides: 8. The CDR3 has 13 residues. The DNA for the CDR3 is TGTGCCAGCAGTTTACTAGCGGGGGCCCCTCAATACTTC. Amino acid sequence: CASSLLAGAPQYF.

The V call is TRBV7-9, the J call TRBJ1-2; weak D call: TRBD1 (5 bases). CDR1 SEHNR and CDR2 FQNEAQ come from the germline V gene (reference sequence). This CDR3 spans 12 amino acids. Trimming removed 5 bases at V and 7 bases at J, with 11 bases between. CDR3 amino acids: CASSQGGTGYTF. DNA of the CDR3: TGTGCCAGCAGCCAGGGAGGGACTGGCTACACCTTC. The whole variable domain, remainder taken from reference TRBV7-9 and TRBJ1-2, is DTGVSQNPRHKITKRGQNVTFRCDPISEHNRLYWYRQTLGQGPEFLTYFQNEAQLEKSRLLSDRFSAERPKGSFSTLEIQRTEQGDSAMYLCASSQGGTGYTFGSGTRLTVV.

The J gene is TRBJ1-5, the V gene TRBV24-1; 7 bases match TRBD1. The CDR3 runs 16 residues. After removal of 0 bases from V and 3 bases from J, the junction contained 4 bases not matched to a gene. Per the germline V gene, CDR1 is KGHDR and CDR2 is SFDVKD. The CDR3 region is CATSDLLDRANQPQHF. CDR3 DNA sequence: TGTGCCACCAGTGATTTGCTTGACAGGGCCAATCAGCCCCAGCATTTT.

This chain links TRBV7-9 with TRBJ2-1; 16 bases are shared with TRBD2. From germline, CDR1 is SEHNR and CDR2 FQNEAQ (reference sequence). The length of the CDR3 is 19 residues. The J segment lost 6 bases and the V segment lost 3 bases, leaving 11 bases of the junction unmatched. The CDR3 region has the DNA TGTGCCAGCAGCTTGGGACTAGCGGGGGGGCAACTTCTTGTCAATGAGCAGTTCTTC. Its protein product is CASSLGLAGGQLLVNEQFF.